One sample yielded the 31 T cell receptor beta chains listed below, sequenced in a study of T cell clonotyping in hematopoietic cell transplantation. Measured with immunoSEQ multiplex PCR; TCRdb has only the in-frame clones, and not every one. The repertoire has around 2,400 clones, approximately 84% of them found once; the top ten carry roughly a third. This specimen consisted of peripheral blood mononuclear cells, obtained 180 days after allogeneic stem cell transplant. The receptors were gathered from a male patient aged 55 to 69 who had an allogeneic stem cell transplant, so T cells may come from the graft donor. Some clones in this sample may be carry-over from other donors' samples.

The chain recombines TRBV28 with TRBJ1-5; D not certain. Germline V gene sequence: CDR1 MDHEN, CDR2 SYDVKM. Deletions cut 2 bases from V and 0 bases from J, with 8 bases between. CDR3 size: 15 residues. As DNA, the CDR3 is TGTGCCAGCAGTTTAATACAAGGTAGCAATCAGCCCCAGCATTTT. Protein sequence: CASSLIQGSNQPQHF.

The gene calls are TRBV5-1 and TRBJ2-5; 7 bases agree with TRBD1. CDR1 and CDR2 (germline): SGHRS, YFSETQ. Trimming took 2 bases from V and 2 from J; bases not matched to a gene: 9. The CDR3 totals 16 residues. The CDR3 DNA follows: TGCGCCAGCAGCTTACCCGTGGGACAGAGGCAAGAGACCCAGTACTTC. This gives the protein CASSLPVGQRQETQYF.

The J gene is TRBJ1-1, the V gene TRBV5-1; D not certain. The CDR3 loop spans 14 amino acids. Germline V gene sequence: CDR1 SGHRS, CDR2 YFSETQ. With 0 bases removed from V and 2 bases from J, the gap between germline ends came to 8 bases. The CDR3 nucleotides are TGCGCCAGCAGCTTGGCCTCAGCTAACACTGAAGCTTTCTTT. Translated: CASSLASANTEAFF. The full variable domain, with the rest looked up from reference TRBV5-1 and TRBJ1-1, is KAGVTQTPRYLIKTRGQQVTLSCSPISGHRSVSWYQQTPGQGLQFLFEYFSETQRNKGNFPGRFSGRQFSNSRSEMNVSTLELGDSALYLCASSLASANTEAFFGQGTRLTVV.

For the CDR3, the DNA is TGTGCCAGCAGCTTAAGGGGGGCAGGCAACTATGGCTACACCTTC. Protein product: CASSLRGAGNYGYTF. V is TRBV13 and J is TRBJ1-2; a possible D gene is TRBD1 (6 bases). V was shortened by 2 bases and J by 2 bases, with 12 bases between the two germline ends. The CDR3 runs to 15 residues. Germline CDR1 is PRHDT and CDR2 is FYEKMQ (reference sequence).

The chain joins TRBV30 to TRBJ1-1; D is possibly TRBD1 (6 bases). The CDR3 loop spans 17 amino acids. V was clipped by 2 bases and J by 0 bases, with 19 bases between them. Germline V lookup: CDR1 GTSNPN, CDR2 SVGIG (reference sequence). In DNA form, the CDR3 reads TGTGCCTGGAGTACCCCGGGGAGACAGGTGGTGAACACTGAAGCTTTCTTT. This sequence encodes CAWSTPGRQVVNTEAFF.

The CDR3 sequence: CAWSVTTNTNEQFF. The CDR3 region has the DNA TGTGCCTGGAGTGTGACAACAAACACCAATGAGCAGTTCTTC. The chain combines TRBV30 with TRBJ2-1; no definite D call. Looked up from germline, CDR1 is GTSNPN and CDR2 is SVGIG (reference sequence). The CDR3 spans 14 residues. Trimming shortened V by 0 bases and J by 6 bases, and 12 bases separated the two germline ends.

The chain's CDR3 is CASSSGGTVDEQYF. CDR3 DNA sequence: TGTGCCAGCAGCTCCGGGGGGACGGTGGACGAGCAGTACTTC. The V call is TRBV7-2, the J call TRBJ2-7; 7 bases agree with TRBD2. This CDR3 region has 14 residues. Germline V gene data show CDR1 as SGHTA and CDR2 as FQGNSA. V dropped 4 bases and J dropped 5; count of bases not matched to a gene: 8.

The rearrangement links TRBV9 to TRBJ1-1; D possibly corresponds to TRBD1 (5 bases). The CDR3 runs to 15 residues. Germline CDR1 reads SGDLS; CDR2 reads YYNGEE. The germline V and J ends were trimmed by 0 bases and 5 bases, with 14 bases remaining between them. CDR3 sequence: CASSVAKQGGTEAFF. For the CDR3, the DNA is TGTGCCAGCAGCGTAGCTAAGCAGGGAGGGACTGAAGCTTTCTTT.

The J gene is TRBJ1-2, the V gene TRBV28, with 7 bases that match TRBD1. After removal of 7 bases from V and 2 bases from J, the junction contained 7 bases not matched to a gene. Germline V CDR1 and CDR2: MDHEN, SYDVKM. This CDR3 is built from 14 residues. CDR3 bases: TGTGCCAGCATAGGAGGGGGCAAGAACTATGGCTACACCTTC. Its protein product is CASIGGGKNYGYTF.

This clone was counted only a few times. This sequence joins TRBV2 and TRBJ2-2; possible D gene TRBD1, 5 bases. Per germline, CDR1 SNHLY and CDR2 FYNNEI. The ends were cut back, 3 bases at V and 1 base at J, with 12 bases in the middle. This CDR3 has 16 residues. CDR3 protein: CASSEYETGNTGELFF. CDR3 DNA: TGTGCCAGCAGTGAGTACGAAACAGGGAACACCGGGGAGCTGTTTTTT.

V is TRBV19 and J is TRBJ1-2, with TRBD1 matching 8 bases. The CDR3 spans 13 residues. The V segment lost 5 bases and the J segment 7 bases; nucleotides outside the gene matches: 6. Per the germline V gene, CDR1 is LNHDA and CDR2 is SQIVND (reference sequence). The CDR3 protein is CASSPGQGSGYTF. The CDR3 region has the DNA TGTGCCAGTAGTCCTGGACAGGGATCTGGCTACACCTTC.

The chain employs TRBV4-3 and TRBJ2-7; 8 bases match TRBD2. Losses at the gene ends were 2 bases for V and 7 bases for J; bases not matched to a gene: 13. Germline V CDR1 and CDR2: LGHNA, YSLEER. The CDR3 contains 16 residues. CDR3: CASSQNLAGPTEEQYF. The CDR3 DNA is TGCGCCAGCAGCCAAAACCTAGCGGGTCCGACAGAGGAGCAGTACTTC.

This rearrangement joins TRBV6-5 to TRBJ2-7; 7 nucleotides align to TRBD1. V lost 6 bases to trimming and J lost 4 bases; unmatched junction nucleotides: 12. The CDR3 has 15 residues. Germline V gene sequence: CDR1 MNHEY, CDR2 SVGAGI. This CDR3 is CASSQLPGQKYEQYF. In DNA, the CDR3 is TGTGCCAGCAGCCAACTCCCGGGACAGAAATACGAGCAGTACTTC.

The chain combines TRBV25-1 with TRBJ1-2; D might be TRBD1 (5 bases). This CDR3 is built from 12 residues. V lost 6 bases, J lost 7 bases, and 12 bases lay in between. CDR1 and CDR2 from the germline V gene are MGHDK and SYGVNS. The CDR3 bases are TGTGCCAGCAGAGCCGGGACTCCTGGCTACACCTTC. As protein: CASRAGTPGYTF.

The J gene is TRBJ1-5, the V gene TRBV30, with TRBD1 matching over 9 bases. CDR3 length: 14 amino acids. CDR1 is GTSNPN and CDR2 is SVGIG in the germline V gene (reference sequence). The V segment lost 1 base and the J segment 6 bases; nucleotides outside the gene matches: 4. Here the CDR3 reads CAWSGGQGGQPQHF. CDR3 DNA: TGTGCCTGGAGTGGGGGACAGGGTGGTCAGCCCCAGCATTTT.

V gene TRBV30 combines with J gene TRBJ2-3; no reliable D call. The CDR3 contains 12 residues. The germline V and J ends were trimmed by 1 base and 6 bases, with 8 bases remaining between them. The germline V gene encodes CDR1 GTSNPN and CDR2 SVGIG (reference sequence). The CDR3 sequence: CAWSEASDTQYF. The CDR3 DNA sequence: TGTGCCTGGAGTGAGGCCTCGGATACGCAGTATTTT.

The J gene is TRBJ2-7, the V gene TRBV9; D possibly corresponds to TRBD1 (5 bases). Trimming stripped 1 base from V and 6 bases from J, with 11 bases between. CDR3 size: 13 residues. CDR1 is SGDLS and CDR2 is YYNGEE in the germline V gene. The CDR3 coding sequence is TGTGCCAGCAGCGTATCTCCCAGGGCCGAGCAGTACTTC. It specifies CASSVSPRAEQYF.

The CDR3 nucleotides read TGCAGCGTTGAGGGATACTATGGCTACACCTTC. It is translated as CSVEGYYGYTF. This chain connects TRBV29-1 to TRBJ1-2; D remains ambiguous. CDR1 and CDR2 from the germline V gene are SQVTM and ANQGSEA. This CDR3 has 11 amino acids. V was clipped by 3 bases and J by 3 bases, with 5 bases between them.

The rearrangement joins TRBV27 to TRBJ1-1; D unresolved. The length of the CDR3 is 14 residues. Trimming pared 5 bases from V and 0 bases from J, leaving 10 bases between. CDR1 is MNHEY and CDR2 is SMNVEV in the germline V gene (reference sequence). The CDR3 DNA sequence: TGTGCCAGCAGTGGAGGACGCATGAACACTGAAGCTTTCTTT. Translating it yields CASSGGRMNTEAFF.

The DNA of the CDR3 is TGTGCCAGCAGTTTAGGGGGCAGCCCGGGCGGGGAGACCCAGTACTTC. It encodes CASSLGGSPGGETQYF. The rearrangement uses TRBV28 and TRBJ2-5; a weak D match, TRBD1 (6 bases). The length of the CDR3 is 16 residues. The germline CDR1 and CDR2 sequences are MDHEN and SYDVKM. V was trimmed by 2 bases and J by 5 bases, leaving 18 bases between them.

The chain couples TRBV30 to TRBJ1-1, with D hard to call. V was clipped by 5 bases and J by 5 bases, with 9 bases between them. This CDR3 has 11 residues. The germline V gene encodes CDR1 GTSNPN and CDR2 SVGIG (reference sequence). The CDR3 loop reads CAWDGRTEAFF. CDR3 in DNA: TGTGCCTGGGACGGACGGACTGAAGCTTTCTTT.

The chain links TRBV4-3 to TRBJ2-7, with 9 bases that match TRBD1. The CDR3 totals 15 residues. Germline loops: CDR1 LGHNA, CDR2 YSLEER. J was trimmed by 3 bases and V by 3 bases; bases with no gene match: 6. CDR3: CASSHLPGQGYEQYF. The CDR3 DNA reads TGCGCCAGCAGCCACCTTCCGGGACAGGGCTACGAGCAGTACTTC.

This rearrangement joins TRBV9 to TRBJ2-2, with 7 bases fitting TRBD2. This CDR3 is 14 amino acids long. After removal of 4 bases from V and 2 bases from J, the junction contained 2 bases not matched to a gene. Germline V lookup: CDR1 SGDLS, CDR2 YYNGEE. Here the CDR3 DNA reads TGTGCCAGCAGCCCGGGAGGAAACACCGGGGAGCTGTTTTTT. It encodes CASSPGGNTGELFF.

This clone was detected only once. The CDR3 nucleotides are TGTGCCAGTAGTATTTGGGGCACTGAAGCTTTCTTT. It codes for CASSIWGTEAFF. V and J are TRBV19 and TRBJ1-1; D remains ambiguous. This CDR3 comprises 12 residues. V was trimmed by 3 bases and J by 4 bases, leaving 6 bases between them. Germline V CDR1 and CDR2: LNHDA, SQIVND (reference sequence).

This clone came up once. The chain combines TRBV7-9 with TRBJ2-1, with D possibly being TRBD1 (5 bases). Germline assignment: CDR1 SEHNR and CDR2 FQNEAQ (reference sequence). The V gene lost 6 bases and the J gene lost 5 bases, with 11 bases spanning the gap. CDR3 length: 13 residues. The CDR3 region is CASSSTEHNEQFF. CDR3 nucleotides: TGTGCCAGCAGTTCGACAGAACACAATGAGCAGTTCTTC.

This clone has only one observation. V usage is TRBV27 and J usage is TRBJ1-2, with unresolved D. The CDR3 spans 13 residues. V lost 8 bases and J lost 8, with 18 bases in between. Germline CDR1 and CDR2: MNHEY and SMNVEV (reference sequence). CDR3 sequence (DNA): TGTGCCAGCTCCATAGCAAGCGCGACGGGCTACACCTTC. This codes for CASSIASATGYTF.

This clone came up a few times. The rearrangement links TRBV5-1 to TRBJ2-1; D is uncertain. The CDR3 extends over 13 amino acids. V lost 0 bases, J lost 5 bases, and 6 bases lay in between. Germline values: CDR1 SGHRS, CDR2 YFSETQ. The CDR3 reads CASSLGLHNEQFF. The CDR3 nucleotides are TGCGCCAGCAGCTTGGGACTCCACAATGAGCAGTTCTTC.

The chain has TRBV7-2 and TRBJ2-7; TRBD2 matches 10 bases. Losses at the gene ends were 1 base for V and 5 bases for J; bases not matched to a gene: 5. The length of the CDR3 is 15 residues. Germline values: CDR1 SGHTA, CDR2 FQGNSA. CDR3 amino acids: CASSLVASGSDEQYF. DNA for the CDR3: TGTGCCAGCAGCTTAGTAGCTAGCGGGAGTGACGAGCAGTACTTC.

The rearrangement joins TRBV27 to TRBJ2-2; D remains unclear. The germline CDR1 and CDR2 sequences are MNHEY and SMNVEV (reference sequence). Trimming shortened V by 4 bases and J by 9 bases, and 12 bases separated the two germline ends. The CDR3 loop spans 13 amino acids. CDR3 nucleotide sequence: TGTGCCAGCAGTTCATCGGTTGGCCGGGAGCTGTTTTTT. Amino acids: CASSSSVGRELFF.

The rearrangement links TRBV19 to TRBJ2-1; no firm D call. Per germline, CDR1 LNHDA and CDR2 SQIVND (reference sequence). V gave up 1 base and J gave up 0 bases, with 7 bases separating them. The CDR3 runs 15 residues. The CDR3 coding sequence is TGTGCCAGTAGTATAGCGGGCAACTCCTACAATGAGCAGTTCTTC. As protein: CASSIAGNSYNEQFF.

This clone was seen just once. The genes are TRBV7-9 and TRBJ2-1; D might be TRBD1 (8 bases). Between the trimmed V and J ends, which lost 9 bases and 0 bases, there was a span of 21 bases. The germline V gene has CDR1 SEHNR and CDR2 FQNEAQ (reference sequence). The CDR3 length is 17 residues. This CDR3 is CASQGAQRESSYNEQFF. The DNA of the CDR3 is TGTGCCAGTCAGGGGGCTCAGCGGGAATCCTCCTACAATGAGCAGTTCTTC.